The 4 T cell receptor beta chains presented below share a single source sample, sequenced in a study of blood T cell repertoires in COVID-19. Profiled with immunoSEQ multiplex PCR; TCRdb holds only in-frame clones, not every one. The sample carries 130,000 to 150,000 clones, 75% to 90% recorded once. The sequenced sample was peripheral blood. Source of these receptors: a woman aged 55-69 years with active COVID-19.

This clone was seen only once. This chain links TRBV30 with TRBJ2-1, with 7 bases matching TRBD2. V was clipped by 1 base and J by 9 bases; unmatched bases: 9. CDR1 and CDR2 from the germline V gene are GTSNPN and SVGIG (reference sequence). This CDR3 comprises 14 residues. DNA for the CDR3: TGTGCCTGGAGTGATGGCGGGAGACGGAGTGAGCAGTTCTTC. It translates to CAWSDGGRRSEQFF. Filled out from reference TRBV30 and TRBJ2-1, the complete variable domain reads SQTIHQWPATLVQPVGSPLSLECTVEGTSNPNLYWYRQAAGRGLQLLFYSVGIGQISSEVPQNLSASRPQDRQFILSSKKLLLSDSGFYLCAWSDGGRRSEQFFGPGTRLTVL.

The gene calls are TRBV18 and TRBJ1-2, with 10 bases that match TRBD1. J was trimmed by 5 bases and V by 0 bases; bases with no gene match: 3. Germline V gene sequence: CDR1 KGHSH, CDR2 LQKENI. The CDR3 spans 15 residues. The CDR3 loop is CASSPPGQGNYGYTF. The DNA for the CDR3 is TGTGCCAGCTCACCACCGGGACAGGGGAATTATGGCTACACCTTC.

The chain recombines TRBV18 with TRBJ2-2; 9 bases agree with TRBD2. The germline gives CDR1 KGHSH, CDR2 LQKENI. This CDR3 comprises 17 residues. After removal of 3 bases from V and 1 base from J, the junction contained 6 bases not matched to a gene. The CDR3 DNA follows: TGTGCCAGCTCACCTTCGTCACTAGCGGGGAACACCGGGGAGCTGTTTTTT. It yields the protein CASSPSSLAGNTGELFF.

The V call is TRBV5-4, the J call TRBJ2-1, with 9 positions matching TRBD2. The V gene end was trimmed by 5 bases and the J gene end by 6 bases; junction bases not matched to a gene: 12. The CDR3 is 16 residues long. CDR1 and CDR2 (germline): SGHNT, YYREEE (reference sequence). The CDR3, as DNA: TGTGCCAGCAGTCAACCCCTAGCGGGACTTAGCAATGAGCAGTTCTTC. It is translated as CASSQPLAGLSNEQFF.